Detailed here is one T cell receptor (beta chain). This entry comes from a study of blood T cell repertoires in COVID-19. Turning to the study itself: Sources were T cells, B-cell-depleted T cells, or PBMCs; the material itself was cDNA or gDNA.

Only in-frame clones appear in the TCRdb table, and some are missing; sequencing was by immunoSEQ multiplex PCR. The top ten hold approximately 6.1% of the sample, which has some 50,000 clones, around 83% seen once. This TCR was sampled from a woman over 75 with acute or convalescent COVID-19. The sequenced sample consisted of peripheral blood.

Here the CDR3 reads CASGNRGETQYF. The CDR3 DNA sequence: TGTGCCAGCGGTAACAGGGGAGAGACCCAGTACTTC. This chain joins TRBV5-4 and TRBJ2-5; 7 bases are shared with TRBD1. This CDR3 is 12 amino acids long. The ends lost 7 bases at V and 4 bases at J; junction bases unmatched: 4. In germline, CDR1 is SGHNT, CDR2 YYREEE (reference sequence). The full variable domain, its missing parts supplied by reference TRBV5-4 and TRBJ2-5, is ETGVTQSPTHLIKTRGQQVTLRCSSQSGHNTVSWYQQALGQGPQFIFQYYREEENGRGNFPPRFSGLQFPNYSSELNVNALELDDSALYLCASGNRGETQYFGPGTRLLVL.